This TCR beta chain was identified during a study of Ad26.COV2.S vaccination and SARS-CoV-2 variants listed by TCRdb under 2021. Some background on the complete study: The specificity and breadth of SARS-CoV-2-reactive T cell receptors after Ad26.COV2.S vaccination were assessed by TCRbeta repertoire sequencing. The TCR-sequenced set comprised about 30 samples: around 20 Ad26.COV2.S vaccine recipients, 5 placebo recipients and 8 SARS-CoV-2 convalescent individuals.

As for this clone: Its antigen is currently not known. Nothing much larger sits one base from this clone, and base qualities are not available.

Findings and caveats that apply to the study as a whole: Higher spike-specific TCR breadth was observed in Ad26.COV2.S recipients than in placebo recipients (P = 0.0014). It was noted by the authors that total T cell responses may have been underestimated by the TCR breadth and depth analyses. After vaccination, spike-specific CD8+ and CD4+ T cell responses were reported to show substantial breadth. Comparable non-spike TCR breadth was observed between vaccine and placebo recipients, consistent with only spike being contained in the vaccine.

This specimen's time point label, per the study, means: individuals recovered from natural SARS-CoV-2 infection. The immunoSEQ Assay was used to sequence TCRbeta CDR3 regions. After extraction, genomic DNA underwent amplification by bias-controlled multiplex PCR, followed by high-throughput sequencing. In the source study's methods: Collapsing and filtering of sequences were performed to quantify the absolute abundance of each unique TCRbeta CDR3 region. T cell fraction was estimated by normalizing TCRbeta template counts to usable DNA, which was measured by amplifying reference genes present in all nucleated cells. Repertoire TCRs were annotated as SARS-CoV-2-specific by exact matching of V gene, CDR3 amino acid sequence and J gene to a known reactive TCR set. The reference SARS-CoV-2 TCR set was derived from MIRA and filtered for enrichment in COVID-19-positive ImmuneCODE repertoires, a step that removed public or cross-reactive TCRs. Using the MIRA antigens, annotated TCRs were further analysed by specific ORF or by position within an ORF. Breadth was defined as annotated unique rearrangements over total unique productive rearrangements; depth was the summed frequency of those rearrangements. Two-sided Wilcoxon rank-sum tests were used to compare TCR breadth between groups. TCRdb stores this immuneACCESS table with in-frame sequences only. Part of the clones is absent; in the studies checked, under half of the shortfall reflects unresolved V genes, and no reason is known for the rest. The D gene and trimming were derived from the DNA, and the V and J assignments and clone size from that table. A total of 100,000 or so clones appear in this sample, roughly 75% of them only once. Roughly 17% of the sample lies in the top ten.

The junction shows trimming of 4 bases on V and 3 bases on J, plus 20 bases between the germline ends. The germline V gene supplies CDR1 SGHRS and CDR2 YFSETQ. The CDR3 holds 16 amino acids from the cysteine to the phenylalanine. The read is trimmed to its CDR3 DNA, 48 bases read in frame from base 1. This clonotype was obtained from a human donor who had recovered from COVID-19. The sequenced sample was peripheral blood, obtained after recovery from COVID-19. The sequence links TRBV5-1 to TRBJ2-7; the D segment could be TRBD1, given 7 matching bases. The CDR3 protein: CASSGGPWTGNYEQYF. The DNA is TGCGCCAGCAGCGGAGGGCCCTGGACAGGAAACTACGAGCAGTACTTC.